This T cell receptor beta chain was captured in a study of tumor-infiltrating lymphocytes in primary liver carcinoma (TCRdb year 2017). Study-level background: Between November 2015 and early 2016, several patients in China with histopathologically diagnosed primary liver carcinoma had their tumors surgically resected. Across five regions of each liver tumor, along with adjacent normal tissue and blood, the study brought together TCRbeta repertoire sequencing, expression microarrays and whole-exome sequencing. The five patients had tumors of stage T1-T3 N0M0, with maximum diameters ranging from 4.2 to 10 cm. Hepatocellular carcinoma (four) or combined HCC and intrahepatic cholangiocarcinoma (one) was present in the five patients, who were three men and two women aged 30 to 69 years. Each sample produced about 3.5 to 8 million productive TCRbeta reads, and read depth showed no significant difference between tissue types. Technical replicate repertoires showed high reproducibility, with mean shared-clone rates about 0.92 and correlation coefficients above 0.95. A total of roughly 35 specimens from 5 patients, comprising approximately 25 tumor regions, 5 adjacent noncancerous liver tissues and 5 peripheral blood samples, were covered by TCRbeta repertoire sequencing. General findings and caveats noted by the study authors: The top 250 clones accounted for a significantly greater share of the repertoire in tumors than in blood (p = 0.039). With just four to six patients in the study, the authors point out that the findings should be validated in a larger study. Since the samples were bulk and unsorted, there was no way to compare CD4+ and CD8+ T cell repertoires. Because only the TCR beta chain was sequenced and unpaired alpha chains were not captured, true repertoire diversity is likely underestimated. Repertoire overlap was higher between tumor regions (mean roughly 36%) than tumor-adjacent (around 17%) or tumor-blood (about 14%) pairs, consistent with antigen-driven expansion.

This clonotype showed up many times. Its specific antigen is unknown. Base qualities are not at hand, and no much larger clone is one base apart. Via the germline V gene, CDR1 is SQVTM and CDR2 ANQGSEA. The CDR3 sequence holds 15 residues, the cysteine and phenylalanine included. Only the CDR3 portion is preserved as DNA: 45 bases, with reading frame beginning at the first base. The junction shows trimming of 5 bases on V and 0 bases on J, and the gene matches do not reach 4 bases of it. Blood RNA was extracted from unsorted whole blood with TRIzol reagent; germline DNA came from the DNeasy Blood & Tissue kit. At the time of sampling, the patients had chronic HBV infection and had not received any treatment. Around 4 milliliters of peripheral blood were collected into K2EDTA tubes before surgery. Using a constant-region primer and ProtoScript II reverse transcriptase, TCRbeta-specific cDNA was reverse-transcribed from approximately 0.5 ug total RNA. TCRbeta libraries were built with three nested multiplex PCR rounds, a slightly modified ARM-PCR procedure. Multiplex TRBV1-TRBV30 forward primers and a Cbeta reverse primer were used in the first two PCR rounds, each of which was run for around 9 cycles. Sample barcodes and Illumina adapters were added in a final 25-cycle PCR using Deep VentR polymerase. Before sequencing, amplicons of 200-500 bp were gel-purified using a QIAquick gel extraction kit. The TCRbeta amplicons were sequenced with 250-bp paired-end reads on an Illumina HiSeq 2500. The authors processed their data as follows. To recover full CDR3 sequences, reads were quality-trimmed using Trimmomatic v0.33 and paired reads were then merged using FLASH v1.2.11. V, D and J germline segments were assigned to the rearranged TCRbeta sequences using MiGEC v1.2.1b. VDJtools v1.0.0 computed clonotype statistics and Shannon-Wiener diversity indices. To reduce sampling bias, subsequent analyses other than the diversity analysis used only the 250 most abundant clonotypes in each sample. The public reads were reprocessed in TCRdb via fastp at Q25 and MiXCR, keeping in-frame beta chains. Each CDR3 protein appears once, grouped with its most common genes and DNA. For this entry, the V and J calls and clone size follow TCRdb and not the study's own pipeline. The sample table lists about 320,000 distinct CDR3 sequences, over 55% of them with a count of one. 9% of the sample belongs to the ten largest clones.

The TCR sequence derives from a man aged 35 to 55 with primary liver carcinoma and hepatitis B virus infection. The V and J segments used are TRBV29-1 and TRBJ2-1, and 10 junctional nucleotides match TRBD2. Sequencing was carried out using peripheral blood. The CDR3 loop reads CSVRTSGISYNEQFF. The DNA sequence reads TGCAGCGTTAGAACTAGCGGGATCTCCTACAATGAGCAGTTCTTC.